The following is a T cell receptor beta chain sequence with its context. The CDR3 runs to 13 residues. The germline V and J ends were trimmed by 0 bases and 5 bases, with 9 bases remaining between them. Germline CDR1 and CDR2: SGDLS and YYNGEE. This sample was taken from a study of T-cell memory formation after mild COVID-19. TCRdb processed the 5' RACE reads anew with MiXCR; each CDR3 protein has one entry. The table includes 250,000 to 350,000 distinct CDR3 sequences, 15% to 20% detected once. The sample comprised PBMCs or a T cell subset sorted from them (not recorded which). The TCR originated in a man younger than 35 who had mild COVID-19 (a few samples of this study predate the infection). Cell type and time point are not known. This chain uses TRBV9 with TRBJ2-7; tentatively, D is TRBD2 (7 bases). The CDR3 DNA is TGTGCCAGCAGCGTAGGGGGGGGCGACGAGCAGTACTTC. Translated, it gives CASSVGGGDEQYF.